This note documents a single TCR beta chain sequence. Its specificity is unknown. Reverse transcribing all isolated RNA meant expressed TCRB transcripts were sequenced. Using immunoSEQ multiplex PCR, the repertoire was profiled, and TCRdb retains in-frame clones only, with some absent. The sample lists around 100,000 clones; 25% to 35% were seen once. The data stem from a study of beta chain features in type 1 diabetes. General study results and limits: Type 1 diabetes patients had moderately but significantly shorter TCRB CDR3s in all four CD4+ subsets.

The germline V gene encodes CDR1 SGHDN and CDR2 FVKESK. This CDR3 is built from 13 residues. V shed 0 bases and J 8 bases; nucleotides not matched to a gene: 2. This sequence originates from a woman aged 18-35 years with type 1 diabetes. Input material: central memory CD4+ T cells from blood. The V and J genes are TRBV14 and TRBJ2-3; 7 bases fit TRBD2. The CDR3 loop reads CASSQDLAATQYF. CDR3 nucleotides: TGTGCCAGCAGCCAAGATCTAGCGGCTACGCAGTATTTT.